The entry below describes one TCR beta chain. Germline CDR1 and CDR2: SEHNR and FQNEAQ (reference sequence). The CDR3 runs to 14 residues. Trimming shortened V by 2 bases and J by 1 base, and 6 bases separated the two germline ends. The data are from a study of blood T cell repertoires in COVID-19. Sequencing was performed with immunoSEQ multiplex PCR; in TCRdb, only in-frame clones are kept and a portion is missing. The sample lists approximately 380,000 clones; about 89% were seen once. The receptor was derived from a woman aged 40 to 55 who had been exposed to COVID-19. The sample taken for sequencing was PBMCs or T cells enriched from blood (not recorded which). This sequence joins TRBV7-9 and TRBJ1-5; D is ambiguous. The CDR3, as DNA: TGTGCCAGCAGCTTAAGAGGGAGCAATCAGCCCCAGCATTTT. As protein: CASSLRGSNQPQHF.